Each of the 17 T cell receptor beta chains below was sequenced from the same sample in a study of shared T cell receptors in the human thymus. Here immunoSEQ multiplex PCR was the method, and the copy in TCRdb shows in-frame clones only, minus some. The table records about 500,000 clones, 70% to 80% of them present only once. This sample was shared with a second study, whose subject was human thymus T cells.

The sequenced material came from thymocytes. The receptors originated from a boy under two years old with a congenital heart defect.

The rearrangement joins TRBV5-1 to TRBJ2-1; TRBD2 is a possible D gene (6 bases). In germline, CDR1 is SGHRS, CDR2 YFSETQ. V was pared by 0 bases and J by 1 base, with 17 bases between. This CDR3 region has 18 residues. The CDR3 DNA is TGCGCCAGCAGCTTGGAGGGTAGCGGAAGCCTATCCTACAATGAGCAGTTCTTC. It yields the protein CASSLEGSGSLSYNEQFF.

This clone was picked up a small number of times. The chain is built from TRBV30 and TRBJ2-7; 10 nucleotides align to TRBD2. The CDR3 is 14 amino acids. Trimming cost V 4 bases and J 6 bases; bases outside gene matches: 9. Germline assignment: CDR1 GTSNPN and CDR2 SVGIG (reference sequence). The CDR3 region has the DNA TGTGCCTGGAAACCCCAGCGGGAGGGCCGCGAGCAGTACTTC. This encodes CAWKPQREGREQYF.

The chain is built from TRBV27 and TRBJ2-7; D may be TRBD2 (6 bases). CDR1 is MNHEY and CDR2 is SMNVEV in the germline V gene (reference sequence). This CDR3 region has 17 residues. Trimming removed 0 bases from V and 4 bases from J, with 19 bases in between. In nucleotides, the CDR3 is TGTGCCAGCAGTTTATCGGCGTCCAGGCTAGCGTTTTACGAGCAGTACTTC. This sequence encodes CASSLSASRLAFYEQYF.

This chain joins TRBV15 and TRBJ2-3; D may be TRBD2 (6 bases). Germline CDR1 is LNHNV and CDR2 is YYDKDF (reference sequence). The CDR3 runs 17 residues. Between the trimmed V and J ends, which lost 3 bases and 6 bases, there was a span of 22 bases. The CDR3 loop is CATSRVRRGQEGDTQYF. In DNA, the CDR3 is TGTGCCACCAGCAGGGTCCGGCGGGGCCAGGAAGGGGATACGCAGTATTTT. The whole variable domain, filled in from reference TRBV15 and TRBJ2-3, reads DAMVIQNPRYQVTQFGKPVTLSCSQTLNHNVMYWYQQKSSQAPKLLFHYYDKDFNNEADTPDNFQSRRPNTSFCFLDIRSPGLGDTAMYLCATSRVRRGQEGDTQYFGPGTRLTVL.

V and J are TRBV29-1 and TRBJ2-3; 8 nucleotides align to TRBD2. The germline CDR1 and CDR2 sequences are SQVTM and ANQGSEA. The CDR3 runs 15 residues. V shed 3 bases and J 2 bases; nucleotides not matched to a gene: 7. In DNA form, the CDR3 reads TGCAGCGTTGAGTCGAGCGGGAGACCCACAGATACGCAGTATTTT. Translation gives CSVESSGRPTDTQYF.

This rearrangement joins TRBV27 to TRBJ1-1, with D maybe TRBD1 (6 bases). Trimming took off 3 bases at V and 5 bases at J, with 13 bases between the two ends. The CDR3 is made up of 14 amino acids. Germline V gene sequence: CDR1 MNHEY, CDR2 SMNVEV (reference sequence). The DNA for the CDR3 is TGTGCCAGCAGTTTGGCAGGGGTCCGAACTGAAGCTTTCTTT. It is translated as CASSLAGVRTEAFF.

Only a few counts were recorded for this clone. The chain is built from TRBV19 and TRBJ1-5, with D possibly matching TRBD1 (5 bases). The CDR3 extends over 14 amino acids. Germline V CDR1 and CDR2: LNHDA, SQIVND (reference sequence). Trimming took 7 bases from V and 2 from J, leaving 12 bases between them. The CDR3 protein is CASTMGGGNQPQHF. As DNA, the CDR3 is TGTGCCAGTACCATGGGAGGGGGCAATCAGCCCCAGCATTTT.

The gene calls are TRBV29-1 and TRBJ1-1, with D maybe TRBD1 (5 bases). Between the trimmed V and J ends, which lost 6 bases and 5 bases, there was a span of 13 bases. In germline, CDR1 is SQVTM, CDR2 ANQGSEA. This CDR3 is built from 12 residues. In DNA, the CDR3 is TGCAGCGTACAAGGGGCCAAAACTGAAGCTTTCTTT. This translates into CSVQGAKTEAFF. The whole variable domain, filled in from reference TRBV29-1 and TRBJ1-1, reads SAVISQKPSRDICQRGTSLTIQCQVDSQVTMMFWYRQQPGQSLTLIATANQGSEATYESGFVIDKFPISRPNLTFSTLTVSNMSPEDSSIYLCSVQGAKTEAFFGQGTRLTVV.

The chain recombines TRBV5-4 with TRBJ2-2, with D possibly TRBD1 on 5 matching bases. CDR1 is SGHNT, CDR2 YYREEE, per germline (reference sequence). V shed 10 bases and J shed 5 bases, with 12 bases lying between them. The CDR3 is 12 amino acids. The CDR3 spells CACQGVTGELFF. As DNA, the CDR3 is TGTGCCTGTCAGGGTGTTACCGGGGAGCTGTTTTTT.

The genes are TRBV11-2 and TRBJ2-7; the match to TRBD2 covers 13 bases. The CDR3 runs 17 residues. The germline CDR1 and CDR2 sequences are SGHAT and FQNNGV. The junction had 6 bases not matched to a gene; V was cut back by 2 bases and J by 2 bases. The DNA for the CDR3 is TGTGCCAGCAGCTTACCGGGGGGACTAGCGGGGACCTACGAGCAGTACTTC. It yields the protein CASSLPGGLAGTYEQYF.

The chain has TRBV19 and TRBJ2-4; D may be TRBD1 (6 bases). Germline V gene data show CDR1 as LNHDA and CDR2 as SQIVND (reference sequence). With 5 bases removed from V and 2 bases from J, the gap between germline ends came to 7 bases. The CDR3 is made up of 13 amino acids. DNA of the CDR3: TGTGCCAGTAGTGGGGACACCAAAAACATTCAGTACTTC. Its translation: CASSGDTKNIQYF.

As for this clone: One end of the junction is discordant with germline, which a read error may explain. This chain connects TRBV7-2 to TRBJ1-2, with 9 bases identical to TRBD1. Germline V gene lookup returns CDR1 SGHTA and CDR2 FQGNSA. The CDR3 covers 15 residues. CDR3 in amino acids: CVSSLIGDRDFGYTF. In DNA, the CDR3 is TGTGTCAGCAGCTTAATTGGGGACAGGGACTTCGGCTACACCTTC. Together with reference TRBV7-2 and TRBJ1-2, the CDR3 gives the full variable domain: GAGVSQSPSNKVTEKGKDVELRCDPISGHTALYWYRQSLGQGLEFLIYFQGNSAPDKSGLPSDRFSAERTGGSVSTLTIQRTQQEDSAVYLCVSSLIGDRDFGYTFGSGTRLTVV.

This clone has only one observation. The CDR3 is CAWTVRYSGANVLTF. The CDR3 coding sequence is TGTGCCTGGACAGTCAGGTACTCTGGGGCCAACGTCCTGACTTTC. This sequence joins TRBV30 and TRBJ2-6; the D is unclear. CDR1 and CDR2 from the germline V gene are GTSNPN and SVGIG (reference sequence). This CDR3 region has 15 residues. V lost 4 bases to trimming and J lost 0 bases, with 10 bases between them.

This sequence joins TRBV27 and TRBJ2-7; 7 nucleotides line up with TRBD2. Germline CDR1 MNHEY, CDR2 SMNVEV (reference sequence). With V trimmed by 4 bases and J by 3 bases, 9 bases remained unmatched. The CDR3 extends over 15 amino acids. CDR3 residues: CASSSPRTSYYEQYF. Here the CDR3 DNA reads TGTGCCAGCAGTTCCCCCCGGACTAGTTACTACGAGCAGTACTTC.

The rearrangement uses TRBV25-1 and TRBJ2-1; perhaps TRBD2 as D (6 bases). CDR1 is MGHDK and CDR2 is SYGVNS in the germline V gene. The V end lost 6 bases, the J end lost 8 bases, and 11 bases lay between the germline ends. CDR3 length equals 12 residues. The CDR3 spells CASRAGPDEQFF. The CDR3 region has the DNA TGTGCCAGCAGAGCGGGCCCCGATGAGCAGTTCTTC.

The CDR3 DNA reads as TGTGCCAGCAGCGACAGGGGACCCACTCCTCCAGATACGCAGTATTTT. Amino acids: CASSDRGPTPPDTQYF. V usage is TRBV14 and J usage is TRBJ2-3; 8 positions agree with TRBD1. Germline V gene data show CDR1 as SGHDN and CDR2 as FVKESK. The CDR3 consists of 16 residues. The junction had 11 bases not matched to a gene; V was cut back by 5 bases and J by 4 bases.

The chain couples TRBV18 to TRBJ1-1; 9 bases are a match to TRBD1. Trimming removed 4 bases from V and 10 bases from J; junction bases left unmatched: 10. Germline CDR1 and CDR2: KGHSH and LQKENI. The CDR3 contains 14 residues. In DNA, the CDR3 is TGTGCCAGCTCACTCCAAACCCCGGGACAGGGAGCTTTCTTT. Translating gives CASSLQTPGQGAFF.